This T cell receptor (beta chain) stems from a study of cytomegalovirus exposure and HLA in healthy donors. Study-wide findings and caveats: Most subjects' HLA-A and HLA-B alleles were reportedly predicted from TCR beta sequences. In a later analysis, TCR association rates varied by HLA locus: DRB1 most, HLA-C fewest.

V was clipped by 4 bases and J by 8 bases; unmatched bases: 6. The CDR3 totals 15 residues. Germline V CDR1 and CDR2: MGHDK, SYGVNS. Regarding this clone: The antigen is unknown.

The PCR contained 60 Vbeta and 13 Jbeta primers. Generated by immunoSEQ multiplex PCR, the TCRdb table keeps only in-frame clones and is missing some. The sample has under 150,000 clones; about 80% are singletons. The chain employs TRBV25-1 and TRBJ2-1; 12 nucleotides agree with TRBD1. This receptor was obtained from a man younger than 40 in good health and CMV-seronegative. Sequencing input: PBMCs. The DNA of the CDR3 is TGTGCCAGCAGTGTATGGGGGACAGGGGGCGATGAGCAGTTCTTC. Protein: CASSVWGTGGDEQFF. The variable domain in full, completed from reference TRBV25-1 and TRBJ2-1, reads EADIYQTPRYLVIGTGKKITLECSQTMGHDKMYWYQQDPGMELHLIHYSYGVNSTEKGDLSSESTVSRIRTEHFPLTLESARPSHTSQYLCASSVWGTGGDEQFFGPGTRLTVL.